The T cell receptor beta chain under discussion was sequenced for a study of regulatory T cells in long-lasting Graves disease. With iRepertoire HTBI primers and Arm-PCR of CDR3 regions, TCR beta libraries were built. As originally analysed: Identified across the samples were some 62 TRBV segments and 13 to 15 TRBJ segments. Each CDR3 protein gets one entry after TCRdb re-called the multiplex PCR reads with MiXCR. The V and J calls were determined by TCRdb, not by the authors. This table has under 350,000 distinct CDR3 sequences, roughly a fifth appearing once. The CDR3 covers 14 residues. CDR1 and CDR2 from the germline V gene are LNHNV and YYDKDF (reference sequence). Deletions cut 7 bases from V and 0 bases from J, with 11 bases between. Time point: persistent/refractory GD, antithyroid drugs over 5 years with positive TRAb. The TCR library was prepared using RNA isolated from PBMCs. Patients came through an endocrinology department, and that department was in Xi'an, China.

This rearrangement joins TRBV15 to TRBJ2-3; weak D call: TRBD1 (5 bases). This receptor was obtained from a female donor with Graves disease. Source: peripheral blood mononuclear cells (PBMCs), taken when the disease was refractory, from a patient treated with antithyroid drugs. CDR3 residues: CATKGETSTDTQYF. For the CDR3, the DNA is TGTGCCACCAAAGGGGAAACTAGCACAGATACGCAGTATTTT.